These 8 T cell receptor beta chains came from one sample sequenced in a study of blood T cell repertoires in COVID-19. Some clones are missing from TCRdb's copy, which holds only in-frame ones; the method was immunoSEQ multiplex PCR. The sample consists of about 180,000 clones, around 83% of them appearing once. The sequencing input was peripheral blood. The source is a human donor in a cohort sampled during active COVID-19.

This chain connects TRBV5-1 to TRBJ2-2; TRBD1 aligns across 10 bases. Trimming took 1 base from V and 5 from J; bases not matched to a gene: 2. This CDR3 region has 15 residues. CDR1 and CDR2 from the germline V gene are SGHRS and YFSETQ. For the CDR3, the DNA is TGCGCCAGCAGCTTGAGACAGGGGGCAACCGGGGAGCTGTTTTTT. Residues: CASSLRQGATGELFF.

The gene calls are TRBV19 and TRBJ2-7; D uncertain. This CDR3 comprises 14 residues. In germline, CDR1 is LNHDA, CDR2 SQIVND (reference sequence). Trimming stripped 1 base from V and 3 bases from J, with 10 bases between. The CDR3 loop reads CASSIVAGNYEQYF. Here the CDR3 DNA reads TGTGCCAGTAGTATAGTGGCAGGAAACTACGAGCAGTACTTC. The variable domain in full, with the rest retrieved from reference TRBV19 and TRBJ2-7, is DGGITQSPKYLFRKEGQNVTLSCEQNLNHDAMYWYRQDPGQGLRLIYYSQIVNDFQKGDIAEGYSVSREKKESFPLTVTSAQKNPTAFYLCASSIVAGNYEQYFGPGTRLTVT.

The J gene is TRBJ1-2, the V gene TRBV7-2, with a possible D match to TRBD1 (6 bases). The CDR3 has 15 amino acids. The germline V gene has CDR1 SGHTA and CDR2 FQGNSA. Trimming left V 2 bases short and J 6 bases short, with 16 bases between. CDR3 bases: TGTGCCAGCAGCTTAAGAATGGGGGCGCACGATGGCTACACCTTC. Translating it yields CASSLRMGAHDGYTF.

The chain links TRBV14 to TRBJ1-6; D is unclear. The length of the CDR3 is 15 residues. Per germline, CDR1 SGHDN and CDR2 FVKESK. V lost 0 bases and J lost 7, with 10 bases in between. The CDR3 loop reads CASSQEPRRNSPLHF. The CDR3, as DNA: TGTGCCAGCAGCCAAGAGCCGCGGCGGAATTCACCCCTCCACTTT.

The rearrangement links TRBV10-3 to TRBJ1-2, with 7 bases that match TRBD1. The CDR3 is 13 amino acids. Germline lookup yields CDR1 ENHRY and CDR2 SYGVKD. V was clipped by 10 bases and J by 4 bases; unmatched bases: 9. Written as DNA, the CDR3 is TGTGCCACCAAGGGGACAGACCTCTATGGCTACACCTTC. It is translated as CATKGTDLYGYTF.

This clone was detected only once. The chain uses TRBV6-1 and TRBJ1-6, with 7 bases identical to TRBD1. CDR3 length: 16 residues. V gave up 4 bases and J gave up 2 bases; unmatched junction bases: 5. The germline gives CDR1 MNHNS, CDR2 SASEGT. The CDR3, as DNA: TGTGCCAGCAGTGTTGACAGGGCACCCTATAATTCACCCCTCCACTTT. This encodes CASSVDRAPYNSPLHF.

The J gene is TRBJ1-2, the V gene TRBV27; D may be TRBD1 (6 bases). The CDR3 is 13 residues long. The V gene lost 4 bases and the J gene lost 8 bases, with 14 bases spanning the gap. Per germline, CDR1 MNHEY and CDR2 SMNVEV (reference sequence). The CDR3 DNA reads TGTGCCAGCAGTTGGGGTTGGGGGCAGGGCTACACCTTC. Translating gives CASSWGWGQGYTF.

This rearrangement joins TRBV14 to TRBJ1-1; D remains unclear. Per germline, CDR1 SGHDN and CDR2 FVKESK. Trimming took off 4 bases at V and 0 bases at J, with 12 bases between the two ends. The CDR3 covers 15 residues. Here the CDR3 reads CASSPRVGVNTEAFF. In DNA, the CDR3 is TGTGCCAGCAGCCCGAGGGTCGGAGTGAACACTGAAGCTTTCTTT.